What follows describes a single TCR beta chain. Its antigen is still unknown. These data come from a study of graft-versus-host responses after intestinal transplantation. Overall study: Transplants given to recipients were multivisceral, liver-intestinal, or isolated intestinal. Recipients uniformly received anti-thymocyte globulin induction, followed by tacrolimus and steroids for around 3 years.

General study points: Individuals who had graft-donor T cell macrochimerism had allografts that showed high graft-versus-host to host-versus-graft clonal ratios. GvH clones appeared in recipient marrow, some first in ileum or blood.

This CDR3 has 15 amino acids. V shed 4 bases and J shed 7 bases, with 18 bases lying between them. Germline loops: CDR1 SGHRS, CDR2 YFSETQ. The protocol was immunoSEQ multiplex PCR, while the TCRdb copy is restricted to in-frame clones and leaves out a portion. The sample comprises approximately 40,000 clones, around 90% of which are singletons, and over 2% rests with the top ten. The source was PBMCs, collected about 330 days after intestinal transplant. V usage is TRBV5-1 and J usage is TRBJ1-5; TRBD1 might be the D (5 bases). The sequence was collected from a human patient who received an intestinal transplant, so some T cells may come from the graft donor. This CDR3 is CASSPGLAEGQPQHF. CDR3 DNA sequence: TGCGCCAGCAGCCCGGGGCTGGCCGAGGGGCAGCCCCAGCATTTT. Together with reference TRBV5-1 and TRBJ1-5, the CDR3 gives the full variable domain: KAGVTQTPRYLIKTRGQQVTLSCSPISGHRSVSWYQQTPGQGLQFLFEYFSETQRNKGNFPGRFSGRQFSNSRSEMNVSTLELGDSALYLCASSPGLAEGQPQHFGDGTRLSIL.